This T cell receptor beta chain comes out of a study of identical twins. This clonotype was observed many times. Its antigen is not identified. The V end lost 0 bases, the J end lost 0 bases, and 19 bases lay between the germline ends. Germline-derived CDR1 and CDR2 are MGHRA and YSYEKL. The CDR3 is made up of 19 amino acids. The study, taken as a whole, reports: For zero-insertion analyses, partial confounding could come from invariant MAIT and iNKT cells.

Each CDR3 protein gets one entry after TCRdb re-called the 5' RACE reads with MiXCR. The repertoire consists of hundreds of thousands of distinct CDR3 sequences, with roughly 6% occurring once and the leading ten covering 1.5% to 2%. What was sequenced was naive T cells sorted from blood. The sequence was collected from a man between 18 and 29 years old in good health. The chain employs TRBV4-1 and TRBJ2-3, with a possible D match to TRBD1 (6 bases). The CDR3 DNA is TGCGCCAGCAGCCAAGATACCCTCACAGGGTCCCCTAGCACAGATACGCAGTATTTT. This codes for CASSQDTLTGSPSTDTQYF.